This is a list of T cell receptor beta chains from one sample in a study of Tregs in tolerant kidney transplant recipients. Produced via immunoSEQ multiplex PCR; TCRdb's table is partial and in-frame only. The sample consists of hundreds of thousands of clones, around 82% of them appearing once. What was sequenced was CD4+ T cells from blood. These receptors came from a human donor in good health. Each CDR3 is given with its conserved first and last residue. The D gene is left open where the match is weak. Some rows mark clone size as missing; the rest say once, few, many or name a class of expanded clone.

TRBJ2-2,.,TRBD1,TRBV10-1,TGCGCCAGCAGGCGGGACAGGGGCTTCACCGGGGAGCTGTTTTTT,CASRRDRGFTGELFF
TRBJ1-1,once,.,TRBV6-1,TGTGCCAGCAGTGATCACAGGGTGAACACTGAAGCTTTCTTT,CASSDHRVNTEAFF
TRBJ1-5,.,TRBD1,TRBV7-9,TGTGCCAGCAGCTTCTCGGACAGGGACAATCAGCCCCAGCATTTT,CASSFSDRDNQPQHF
TRBJ2-7,.,TRBD1,TRBV11-2,TGTGCCAGCAGCTCCACCTACACAGGGGGCTACTACGAGCAGTACTTC,CASSSTYTGGYYEQYF
TRBJ2-7,.,.,TRBV29-1,TGCAGACACTTGGAGGGGGAAACCTACGAGCAGTACTTC,CRHLEGETYEQYF
TRBJ2-7,.,.,TRBV7-3,TGTGCCAGCAGCGAGACTTATTCGGGGAACTACGAGCAGTACTTC,CASSETYSGNYEQYF
TRBJ2-1,.,.,TRBV27,TGTGCCAGCAGTTTACTTTCTAGCTCCTACAATGAGCAGTTCTTC,CASSLLSSSYNEQFF
TRBJ2-3,.,.,TRBV6-6,TGTGCCAGCAGTTACCGCGGGACCGAAGCTGCAGATACGCAGTATTTT,CASSYRGTEAADTQYF
TRBJ1-4,once,TRBD1,TRBV7-2,TGTGCCAGCAGCTCCGACGGGACAGCCCCGGGATTTTTT,CASSSDGTAPGFF
TRBJ1-1,.,.,TRBV6-5,TGTGCCAGCAGGACACCTCTTAGGAGAACTGAAGCTTTCTTT,CASRTPLRRTEAFF
TRBJ2-1,.,TRBD2,TRBV2,TGTGCCAGCAAGTTGGAAACTAGCGGGAGTTCAATGCAGTTCTTC,CASKLETSGSSMQFF
TRBJ2-3,.,TRBD2,TRBV18,TGTGCCAGCTCCTCCGGGACTAGCGCCACAGATACGCAGTATTTT,CASSSGTSATDTQYF
TRBJ2-7,.,.,TRBV19,TGTGCCAGTCGGGGTCGGGGATCCTCCTACGAGCAGTACTTC,CASRGRGSSYEQYF
TRBJ2-5,.,.,TRBV2,TGTGCCAGCAGTGAACGGTCAGGGTTCCAAGAGACCCAGTACTTC,CASSERSGFQETQYF
TRBJ2-4,.,.,TRBV12-5,TGTGCTAGTGGTTTGTCCACAGGGACCTTAGCCAAAAACATTCAGTACTTC,CASGLSTGTLAKNIQYF